A single T cell receptor (beta chain) is shown here with its context. The data originate from a study of cytomegalovirus exposure and HLA in healthy donors. The PCR made use of 60 Vbeta and 13 Jbeta primers. Sequencing used immunoSEQ multiplex PCR; TCRdb keeps in-frame clones, though not all of them. The sample lists about 190,000 clones; about 81% were seen once. The source material was PBMCs. The receptor comes from a woman between 18 and 30 years old in good health and CMV-seropositive.

DNA for the CDR3: TGTGCCAGCAGTGAACTGGTTGCGGGGGGCGGGCTACATGGCTACACCTTC. It codes for CASSELVAGGGLHGYTF. The genes are TRBV2 and TRBJ1-2; a weak D match, TRBD1 (6 bases). The germline gives CDR1 SNHLY, CDR2 FYNNEI. V was cut by 2 bases and J by 6 bases, with 22 bases left in between. The CDR3 is 17 amino acids.